The next 18 T cell receptor beta chains were all read from a single sample in a study of cytomegalovirus exposure and HLA in healthy donors. The PCR used 60 Vbeta and 13 Jbeta primers. Sequencing was performed with immunoSEQ multiplex PCR; in TCRdb, only in-frame clones are kept and a portion is missing. The sample table sets out 35,000 to 45,000 clones. Sequencing was done on a sample of PBMCs. These receptors originate from a male donor in good health and CMV-seronegative.

The rearrangement uses TRBV6-5 and TRBJ1-1, with 10 bases aligning to TRBD1. This CDR3 contains 15 residues. Per germline, CDR1 MNHEY and CDR2 SVGAGI. The J segment lost 1 base and the V segment lost 4 bases, leaving 3 bases of the junction unmatched. The DNA for the CDR3 is TGTGCCAGCAGTTCCGACAGGGGGCGGAACACTGAAGCTTTCTTT. This translates into CASSSDRGRNTEAFF.

The J gene is TRBJ2-7, the V gene TRBV5-6; D perhaps matches TRBD1 (6 bases). Trimming left V 0 bases short and J 4 bases short, with 23 bases between. The CDR3 is 18 amino acids. Per germline, CDR1 SGHDT and CDR2 YYEEEE. The CDR3 DNA reads as TGTGCCAGCAGCTTGGCCGGGGCAGGGGTAAGGAGCAATTACGAGCAGTACTTC. It encodes CASSLAGAGVRSNYEQYF.

The rearrangement uses TRBV18 and TRBJ1-3, with D perhaps TRBD1 (6 bases). This CDR3 comprises 16 residues. Germline V gene sequence: CDR1 KGHSH, CDR2 LQKENI. V shed 2 bases and J shed 0 bases, with 11 bases lying between them. The CDR3 reads CASSPTVTGSGNTIYF. The CDR3 bases are TGTGCCAGCTCACCAACCGTGACAGGCTCTGGAAACACCATATATTTT.

The rearrangement joins TRBV6-5 to TRBJ1-2; D remains ambiguous. V lost 0 bases and J 1 base, leaving 6 bases between the germline ends. The germline V gene encodes CDR1 MNHEY and CDR2 SVGAGI. The CDR3 spans 14 residues. The CDR3 DNA follows: TGTGCCAGCAGTTACTCTTCCAGTAACTATGGCTACACCTTC. It yields the protein CASSYSSSNYGYTF.

The gene calls are TRBV5-5 and TRBJ1-1; D not resolved. CDR1 and CDR2 from the germline V gene are SGHKS and YYEKEE (reference sequence). Between the trimmed V and J ends, which lost 0 bases and 1 base, there was a span of 4 bases. The CDR3 runs 13 residues. CDR3 amino acids: CASSLVSNTEAFF. Here the CDR3 DNA reads TGTGCCAGCAGCTTGGTCTCGAACACTGAAGCTTTCTTT.

This chain uses TRBV7-9 with TRBJ2-1, with a weak D call TRBD1 (5 bases). The CDR3 has 15 amino acids. Germline assignment: CDR1 SEHNR and CDR2 FQNEAQ (reference sequence). Trimming left V 6 bases short and J 0 bases short, with 12 bases between. CDR3 DNA: TGTGCCAGCAGGAAGACAGCTAGCTCCTACAATGAGCAGTTCTTC. Translating gives CASRKTASSYNEQFF.

CDR3 nucleotides: TGTGCCAGTAGTGTTACCGGAGGGAGAAAGATGTACGATGGCTACACCTTC. It codes for CASSVTGGRKMYDGYTF. The rearrangement joins TRBV19 to TRBJ1-2; D is unresolved. Germline V gene lookup returns CDR1 LNHDA and CDR2 SQIVND (reference sequence). V lost 5 bases, J lost 6 bases, and 25 bases lay in between. The CDR3 length is 17 residues.

This chain uses TRBV7-2 with TRBJ2-1, with D possibly being TRBD1 (6 bases). The germline V and J ends were trimmed by 5 bases and 14 bases, with 16 bases remaining between them. The CDR3 has 12 residues. Germline V CDR1 and CDR2: SGHTA, FQGNSA. In DNA form, the CDR3 reads TGTGCCAGCAGCCCGGGACACCCCATGGAGTTCTTC. Its translation: CASSPGHPMEFF.

This chain connects TRBV7-2 to TRBJ2-7; a possible D gene is TRBD2 (5 bases). Germline CDR1 reads SGHTA; CDR2 reads FQGNSA. This CDR3 has 16 amino acids. The V end was cut by 5 bases, the J end by 1 base, with 18 bases between. The DNA of the CDR3 is TGTGCCAGCAGCCTCCTGACTACAGCCACTTCCTACGAGCAGTACTTC. Translated: CASSLLTTATSYEQYF.

The chain employs TRBV4-2 and TRBJ2-2; D is uncertain. The CDR3 totals 15 residues. Germline loops: CDR1 LGHNA, CDR2 YNFKEQ. The V and J ends lost 1 base and 0 bases respectively, with 6 bases between them. The CDR3 loop reads CASSQGETNTGELFF. The CDR3 DNA sequence: TGTGCCAGCAGCCAAGGAGAGACGAACACCGGGGAGCTGTTTTTT.

CDR3 nucleotides: TGTGCCAGCAGGACTAATGTGAATAGCAATCAGCCCCAGCATTTT. The encoded protein is CASRTNVNSNQPQHF. The chain couples TRBV6-1 to TRBJ1-5; no clear D. CDR1 and CDR2 (germline): MNHNS, SASEGT. This CDR3 spans 15 amino acids. Trimming cost V 6 bases and J 0 bases, with 12 bases left between them.

The chain links TRBV6-6 to TRBJ1-3; TRBD1 agrees at 9 bases. This CDR3 region has 16 residues. V lost 5 bases to trimming and J lost 2 bases; unmatched junction nucleotides: 7. Germline V gene lookup returns CDR1 MNHNY and CDR2 SVGAGI (reference sequence). CDR3 residues: CASSTGTGYAGNTIYF. For the CDR3, the DNA is TGTGCCAGCAGTACCGGGACAGGGTATGCTGGAAACACCATATATTTT.

The chain links TRBV2 to TRBJ1-4; a possible D gene is TRBD1 (6 bases). The CDR3 is 14 amino acids. The germline V gene has CDR1 SNHLY and CDR2 FYNNEI. Trimming took off 6 bases at V and 5 bases at J, with 13 bases between the two ends. The CDR3 bases are TGTGCCAGCAGCAACAGGGCGGAGAATGAAAAACTGTTTTTT. This codes for CASSNRAENEKLFF.

The V call is TRBV4-1, the J call TRBJ2-2, with TRBD1 identical over 7 bases. The germline V gene has CDR1 MGHRA and CDR2 YSYEKL. The CDR3 runs to 15 residues. V shed 1 base, J shed 6 bases, and the junction held 5 bases outside the gene matches. The CDR3 region is CASSQVSTGAGELFF. The CDR3 nucleotides are TGCGCCAGCAGCCAAGTCAGCACAGGGGCCGGGGAGCTGTTTTTT.

By frequency, this clone registers large. The V gene is TRBV2, the J gene TRBJ1-4; TRBD1 agrees at 8 bases. Trimming took 3 bases from V and 9 from J; bases not matched to a gene: 6. Germline V gene sequence: CDR1 SNHLY, CDR2 FYNNEI. The CDR3 has 14 amino acids. CDR3 sequence (DNA): TGTGCCAGCAGTGATAGGGGACAGGCCCAAAAACTGTTTTTT. Translating gives CASSDRGQAQKLFF.

This rearrangement joins TRBV11-2 to TRBJ1-1; TRBD1 aligns across 7 bases. V shed 2 bases and J 6 bases; nucleotides not matched to a gene: 3. CDR1 is SGHAT and CDR2 is FQNNGV in the germline V gene. The CDR3 totals 13 residues. The DNA for the CDR3 is TGTGCCAGCAGCTTAACAGGGGAGGCTGAAGCTTTCTTT. Encoded protein: CASSLTGEAEAFF.

The chain employs TRBV7-8 and TRBJ1-2, with D perhaps matching TRBD1 (5 bases). Trimming shortened V by 3 bases and J by 6 bases, and 17 bases separated the two germline ends. CDR3 length: 15 residues. Per germline, CDR1 SGHVS and CDR2 FQNEAQ. In DNA, the CDR3 is TGTGCCAGCAGCTTGAGGTGGAGGGACCCTGATGGCTACACCTTC. This encodes CASSLRWRDPDGYTF.

The chain carries TRBV6-5 and TRBJ2-1, with D possibly being TRBD1 (5 bases). Germline V gene data show CDR1 as MNHEY and CDR2 as SVGAGI. The ends were cut back, 2 bases at V and 7 bases at J, with 15 bases in the middle. The CDR3 runs to 15 residues. The CDR3 is CASSYKGLLGNEQFF. The CDR3, as DNA: TGTGCCAGCAGTTACAAGGGGCTGTTGGGAAATGAGCAGTTCTTC.